Each of the 11 T cell receptor beta chains below was sequenced from the same sample in a study of molecular identifiers for immune sequencing clone quantification. One entry per CDR3 protein, called by TCRdb with MiXCR from the PCR reads. The sample yields about 640,000 distinct CDR3 sequences, around 20% seen once. Sequencing input: naive CD8+ T cells from blood, with Jurkat cell RNA spiked in. The subset: FACS-sorted CD8+CD4-CCR7+CD45RA+ naive T cells. The receptors derive from a human donor in good health. Some libraries in this study had Jurkat cell RNA spiked in.

The sample holds many counts of this clonotype. CDR3: CASSPISRGMTEAFF. The CDR3 coding sequence is TGTGCCAGCAGCCCGATTAGCCGGGGGATGACTGAAGCTTTCTTT. The chain is built from TRBV7-9 and TRBJ1-1; D may be TRBD1 (5 bases). The V gene's germline CDR1 is SEHNR and CDR2 FQNEAQ (reference sequence). Deletions cut 5 bases from V and 5 bases from J, with 18 bases between. The CDR3 totals 15 residues.

This clonotype has more than one count but fewer than ten. A much larger clone is a single base away; this may be a read error. The rearrangement uses TRBV3-1 and TRBJ1-3; no clear D. The germline V gene has CDR1 LGHDT and CDR2 YNNKEL (reference sequence). This CDR3 contains 13 residues. V was clipped by 6 bases and J by 3 bases, with 9 bases between them. The CDR3 DNA sequence: TGTGCCAGCAGGGGGTCAGATGGAAACACCATATATTTT. Amino acids: CASRGSDGNTIYF. Looking up the rest from reference TRBV3-1 and TRBJ1-3 gives the full variable domain: DTAVSQTPKYLVTQMGNDKSIKCEQNLGHDTMYWYKQDSKKFLKIMFSYNNKELIINETVPNRFSPKSPDKAHLNLHINSLELGDSAVYFCASRGSDGNTIYFGEGSWLTVV.

In the case of this clonotype: Its ends do not fully match the called genes, so a read error is possible. V gene TRBV4-1 combines with J gene TRBJ2-3, with D possibly called TRBD1 or TRBD2 (6 bases each). Germline CDR1 MGHRA, CDR2 YSYEKL. The CDR3 covers 17 residues. Here the CDR3 DNA reads TGCGTCAGCAGCCAGCGAGCACCGGGGGCTCGCACAGATACGCAGTATTTT. Translated: CVSSQRAPGARTDTQYF.

In this sample, this clonotype turned up many times. This chain links TRBV28 with TRBJ1-5; weak D call: TRBD1 (5 bases). V gave up 1 base and J gave up 0 bases, with 10 bases separating them. Germline CDR1 and CDR2: MDHEN and SYDVKM. CDR3 size: 16 residues. The CDR3 here is CASSLLQADSNQPQHF. The CDR3 nucleotides are TGTGCCAGCAGTTTATTACAGGCGGATAGCAATCAGCCCCAGCATTTT.

This chain connects TRBV7-9 to TRBJ1-4; D is possibly TRBD1 (5 bases). The CDR3 totals 14 residues. From germline, CDR1 is SEHNR and CDR2 FQNEAQ (reference sequence). V was cut by 4 bases and J by 1 base, with 7 bases left in between. CDR3 amino acids: CASSSGQTNEKLFF. CDR3 in DNA: TGTGCCAGCAGCTCAGGACAAACTAATGAAAAACTGTTTTTT.

Many counts were recorded for this clonotype. This rearrangement joins TRBV27 to TRBJ2-7, with 13 bases fitting TRBD2. V lost 4 bases and J lost 3; bases outside the gene matches: 3. There are 15 residues in the CDR3. Germline V gives CDR1 MNHEY, CDR2 SMNVEV (reference sequence). The CDR3 here is CASSWTSGGVYEQYF. As DNA, the CDR3 is TGTGCCAGCAGTTGGACTAGCGGGGGCGTCTACGAGCAGTACTTC.

This clonotype appeared many times. The genes are TRBV18 and TRBJ2-5; D gene ambiguous. Deletions cut 2 bases from V and 5 bases from J, with 9 bases between. This CDR3 spans 13 amino acids. The V gene's germline CDR1 is KGHSH and CDR2 LQKENI. The CDR3 loop reads CASSPSGSETQYF. The CDR3 DNA sequence: TGTGCCAGCTCACCATCCGGGTCCGAGACCCAGTACTTC.

The table lists this clonotype with a few counts. This sequence joins TRBV6-5 and TRBJ2-7; 9 bases agree with TRBD1. Germline V CDR1 and CDR2: MNHEY, SVGAGI. J was trimmed by 1 base and V by 6 bases; bases with no gene match: 7. This CDR3 region has 15 residues. The CDR3 reads CASRDTGTGSYEQYF. For the CDR3, the DNA is TGTGCCAGCAGGGACACCGGGACAGGGTCCTACGAGCAGTACTTC.

In this sample, this clonotype turned up many times. The rearrangement joins TRBV28 to TRBJ2-3; D is unclear. V lost 7 bases and J 4 bases, leaving 12 bases between the germline ends. The CDR3 runs to 13 residues. Germline V gene data show CDR1 as MDHEN and CDR2 as SYDVKM. The CDR3 sequence is CASTLSSADTQYF. The CDR3 nucleotides are TGTGCCAGCACCCTCAGCAGCGCAGATACGCAGTATTTT.

On this clonotype itself: This may come from a read error, since a much larger clone is one base off. The chain couples TRBV19 to TRBJ2-2; D might be TRBD1 or TRBD2, each matching 5 bases. This CDR3 spans 15 amino acids. V lost 4 bases, J lost 6 bases, and 15 bases lay in between. Per germline, CDR1 LNHDA and CDR2 SQIVND (reference sequence). CDR3 region: CASSTGLRGAGELFF. The CDR3 DNA is TGTGCCAGTAGTACCGGACTTCGGGGCGCCGGGGAGCTGTTTTTT.

This clonotype was found a few times. The chain carries TRBV20-1 and TRBJ2-5; TRBD2 agrees at 12 bases. This CDR3 is 17 amino acids long. CDR1 and CDR2 from the germline V gene are DFQATT and SNEGSKA (reference sequence). V trimming: 5 bases; J trimming: 2 bases; junction bases outside the gene matches: 12. The DNA for the CDR3 is TGCAGTGCTCAACTAGCGGGGGGACCATTTCTACAAGAGACCCAGTACTTC. Amino acid sequence: CSAQLAGGPFLQETQYF.